A selection of T cell receptor beta chains follows, all from one sample in a study of blood T cell repertoires in COVID-19. Here immunoSEQ multiplex PCR was the method, and the copy in TCRdb shows in-frame clones only, minus some. This sample has over 200,000 clones, with more than 75% found just once. Sequenced input: peripheral blood. These receptors were collected from a woman aged 40 to 55 who had recovered from COVID-19. Each CDR3 is given with its conserved first and last residue. The D gene is left open where the match is weak. Some rows mark clone size as missing; the rest say once, few, many or name a class of expanded clone.

j_call: TRBJ1-4; d_call: .; clone_size: .; cdr3_length: 13; v_call: TRBV6-5; cdr3_nt: TGTGCCAGCAAGGGGGGGGCTAGTGAAAAACTGTTTTTT; cdr3_aa: CASKGGASEKLFF
j_call: TRBJ1-4; d_call: .; clone_size: once; cdr3_length: 15; v_call: TRBV4-1; cdr3_nt: TGCGCCAGCAGCCCCCCGAGCGGCCGCCCCGAAAAACTGTTTTTT; cdr3_aa: CASSPPSGRPEKLFF
j_call: TRBJ1-1; d_call: .; clone_size: .; cdr3_length: 17; v_call: TRBV7-2; cdr3_nt: TGTGCCAGCAGCTTAGAAAGGATGGGGGGTATGAACACTGAAGCTTTCTTT; cdr3_aa: CASSLERMGGMNTEAFF
j_call: TRBJ2-1; d_call: TRBD2; clone_size: .; cdr3_length: 16; v_call: TRBV5-4; cdr3_nt: TGTGCCAGCAGCTCACCTAGGGAGGGTTCCTACAATGAGCAGTTCTTC; cdr3_aa: CASSSPREGSYNEQFF
j_call: TRBJ2-3; d_call: .; clone_size: .; cdr3_length: 17; v_call: TRBV24-1; cdr3_nt: TGTGCCACCAGTGACCCGACAGGTTTCCCCTCCGGGGATACGCAGTATTTT; cdr3_aa: CATSDPTGFPSGDTQYF
j_call: TRBJ2-3; d_call: TRBD2; clone_size: .; cdr3_length: 14; v_call: TRBV30; cdr3_nt: TGTGCCCGGGGCGGAGCGGGGGCCCCAGATACGCAGTATTTT; cdr3_aa: CARGGAGAPDTQYF
j_call: TRBJ2-1; d_call: TRBD1; clone_size: .; cdr3_length: 17; v_call: TRBV7-8; cdr3_nt: TGTGCCAGCAGCGCCCTAGGAGGGGACAGGGGGCGAAATGAGCAGTTCTTC; cdr3_aa: CASSALGGDRGRNEQFF
j_call: TRBJ2-1; d_call: .; clone_size: .; cdr3_length: 14; v_call: TRBV9; cdr3_nt: TGTGCCAGCAGCGGGAGTGGGTCCTACAATGAGCAGTTCTTC; cdr3_aa: CASSGSGSYNEQFF
j_call: TRBJ2-2; d_call: TRBD1; clone_size: .; cdr3_length: 17; v_call: TRBV5-4; cdr3_nt: TGTGCCAGCAGCCCGGACAGGGGGCACCCGAACACCGGGGAGCTGTTTTTT; cdr3_aa: CASSPDRGHPNTGELFF
j_call: TRBJ1-6; d_call: TRBD1; clone_size: .; cdr3_length: 15; v_call: TRBV6-5; cdr3_nt: TGTGCCAGCAGGAACCGACAGGGGAATAATTCACCCCTCCACTTT; cdr3_aa: CASRNRQGNNSPLHF